Listed below are T cell receptor beta chains from one sample, sequenced in a study of blood T cell repertoires in COVID-19. Repertoires were generated with immunoSEQ multiplex PCR, while TCRdb's copy carries only in-frame clones and drops some. Among 200,000 to 250,000 clones listed, 70% to 85% were seen once. Sequencing was carried out using peripheral blood. These receptors came from a man aged 80 or over with acute or convalescent COVID-19. Each CDR3 is given with its conserved first and last residue. Part of the rows lack a size; the others show once, few, many or a class for expanded clones.

TRBV19	TRBJ2-6	-	23	CASSIDWQFGVLALPSGANVLTF
TRBV21-1	TRBJ2-7	-	20	CASSKPRRHSSGVRSYEQYF
TRBV10-3	TRBJ1-2	-	13	CAISMDFGYGYTF
TRBV5-1	TRBJ2-5	-	16	CASSLDGGWYQETQYF
TRBV28	TRBJ2-7	once	17	CASSLDRGRPSSYEQYF
TRBV11-3	TRBJ2-5	once	16	CASSLNPGQGQETQYF
TRBV5-1	TRBJ2-5	-	15	CASSPILPPSGTQYF
TRBV5-6	TRBJ2-7	-	11	CASSLSNEQYF
TRBV6-5	TRBJ1-5	-	13	CASSRDRGEPQHF
TRBV7-3	TRBJ2-5	-	15	CASSTGLGRVETQYF
TRBV5-1	TRBJ1-1	-	15	CASSYSGTGATEAFF
TRBV6-4	TRBJ1-1	few	14	CASSGSGGSTEAFF
TRBV7-9	TRBJ1-1	-	13	CASSWDRNTEAFF
TRBV11-3	TRBJ2-3	-	13	CASGTRGSDTQYF
TRBV25-1	TRBJ2-2	-	15	CASSGSRGNTGELFF
TRBV24-1	TRBJ1-2	-	14	CATSDSGQGKVYTF
TRBV6-6	TRBJ2-7	once	15	CASSRQGQMSYEQYF
TRBV6-1	TRBJ1-6	-	16	CASSEAEARGYSPLHF
TRBV5-5	TRBJ2-3	few	15	CASSRTSGSTDTQYF
TRBV18	TRBJ1-2	-	17	CASSPIWTKPSNYGYTF
TRBV7-9	TRBJ1-2	-	15	CASSPTGGTYYGYTF
TRBV7-8	TRBJ2-1	-	18	CASSFLVGTSGRGSEQFF
TRBV7-9	TRBJ1-1	once	16	CASSLGPGRGGTEAFF
TRBV6-1	TRBJ2-3	-	14	CASSDWGDTDTQYF
TRBV6-6	TRBJ1-1	-	15	CASSYPGQGNTEAFF
TRBV7-9	TRBJ2-5	-	16	CASSLGGAGGRETQYF
TRBV3-1/TRBV3-2	TRBJ1-2	-	14	CASSVDRGPYGYTF
TRBV6-1	TRBJ2-7	-	15	CASSEDGTGSREQYF
TRBV30	TRBJ2-2	-	14	CAWQAGSLTGELFF
TRBV5-1	TRBJ2-5	-	12	CASSLRGGTQYF
TRBV29-1	TRBJ2-2	-	11	CSAGPTGELFF
TRBV4-1	TRBJ2-6	-	17	CASSQEYGSSGANVLTF
TRBV24-1	TRBJ1-2	-	14	CATSDSGGLDGYTF
TRBV5-6	TRBJ1-4	-	13	CASSRDNNEKLFF
TRBV5-1	TRBJ1-1	-	14	CASSLGELNTEAFF
TRBV28	TRBJ1-2	-	18	CASSFYIKTGGGIVGYTF
TRBV19	TRBJ1-4	few	15	CASSIGGTVNEKLFF
TRBV6-5	TRBJ1-2	-	14	CASRTGGIGYGYTF
TRBV5-4	TRBJ1-6	-	13	CASSLEANSPLHF
TRBV18	TRBJ2-3	-	14	CASSPGQGTDTQYF
TRBV6-5	TRBJ1-1	-	14	CASSRDRVVSSAFF